This T cell receptor beta chain was identified in a study of identical twins. Study outcomes and limitations: Invariant populations such as MAIT and iNKT cells could partly muddle zero-insertion analyses.

MiXCR was run by TCRdb on the 5' RACE reads, yielding one entry per CDR3 protein. The table lists some 590,000 distinct CDR3 sequences, 9.6% of them singletons. CDR1 and CDR2 from the germline V gene are MDHEN and SYDVKM. Between the trimmed V and J ends, which lost 0 bases and 6 bases, there was a span of 18 bases. The CDR3 length is 16 residues. This clonotype was detected a few times. Its antigen remains unknown. There were only healthy Caucasians among the donors. The sample was also reused in another study, on yellow fever vaccine responses in identical twins.

Sequencing was performed on PBMCs. The rearrangement uses TRBV28 and TRBJ2-7; D is possibly TRBD1 or TRBD2 (5 bases each). This clonotype was sampled from a woman younger than 35 in good health. In nucleotides, the CDR3 is TGTGCCAGCAGTTTATGGGAATGGGACGTGCCCGTCGAGCAGTACTTC. Translation: CASSLWEWDVPVEQYF.